Below, 3 T cell receptor beta chains from the same sample are listed, as sequenced in a study of regulatory T cells in long-lasting Graves disease. The TCR beta library used iRepertoire HTBI primers with Arm-PCR amplification of CDR3. TCRdb used MiXCR to reprocess the multiplex PCR reads, holding one entry per CDR3 protein. This sample has some 430,000 distinct CDR3 sequences, with roughly 21% found just once. Time point reported: persistent/refractory GD, antithyroid drugs over 5 years with positive TRAb. There was RNA extracted from PBMCs, and the TCR library was made from it. Sequencing used peripheral blood mononuclear cells (PBMCs), obtained when the disease was refractory, from a patient treated with antithyroid drugs. The receptor source for this set is a female donor with Graves disease.

This clonotype came up many times. The chain recombines TRBV30 with TRBJ2-7, with TRBD2 matching 10 bases. Trimming took 5 bases from V and 11 from J; bases not matched to a gene: 6. The CDR3 spans 11 residues. Germline CDR1 GTSNPN, CDR2 SVGIG (reference sequence). CDR3 sequence reads: CAWALAGEKYF. The CDR3 DNA reads as TGTGCCTGGGCCCTAGCGGGAGAAAAGTACTTC.

In this sample, this clonotype turned up once. This rearrangement joins TRBV27 to TRBJ2-6; TRBD1 matches 10 bases. The germline V gene encodes CDR1 MNHEY and CDR2 SMNVEV (reference sequence). Trimming at V came to 6 bases and at J to 3 bases, leaving 11 bases not matched to a gene. The CDR3 covers 18 residues. CDR3 DNA: TGTGCCAGCAGCTCTTGGGACAGGGGCACGAGTGGGGCCAACGTCCTGACTTTC. It specifies CASSSWDRGTSGANVLTF.

Comments on this clonotype: The CDR3 does not close with the conserved phenylalanine or tryptophan, likely indicating a read error. The DNA is left out, because the CDR3 cannot be placed on it with certainty; the CDR3 is given as TCRdb lists it. V is TRBV28 and J is TRBJ2-4; TRBD1, the D gene given by the table, was not confirmed from the DNA. CDR1 is MDHEN and CDR2 is SYDVKM in the germline V gene. The CDR3 region is 15 residues in length, termini included. The CDR3 is CASSSLRDHRQYFGP.